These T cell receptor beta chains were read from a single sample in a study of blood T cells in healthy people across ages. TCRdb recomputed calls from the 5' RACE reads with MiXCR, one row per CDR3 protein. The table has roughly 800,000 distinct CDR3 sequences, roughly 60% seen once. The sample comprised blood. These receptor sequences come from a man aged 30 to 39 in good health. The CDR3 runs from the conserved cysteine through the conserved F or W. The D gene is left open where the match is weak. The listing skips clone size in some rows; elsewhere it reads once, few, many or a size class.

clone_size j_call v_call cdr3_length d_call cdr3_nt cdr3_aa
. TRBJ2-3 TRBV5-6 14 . TGTGCCAGCAGCCCTGGACAGCAGACAGATACGCAGTATTTT CASSPGQQTDTQYF
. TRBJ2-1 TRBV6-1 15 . TGTGCCAGCAGTGAAGATGCGTCTACCTACAATGAGCAGTTCTTC CASSEDASTYNEQFF
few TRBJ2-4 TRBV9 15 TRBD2 TGTGCCAGCAGCCGGGGAAGCGGGGGTAAAAACATTCAGTACTTC CASSRGSGGKNIQYF
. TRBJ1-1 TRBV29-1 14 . TGCAGCGTTGTTCAACCCCCAGTGGTGGCTGAAGCTTTCTTT CSVVQPPVVAEAFF
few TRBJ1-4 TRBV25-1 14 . TGTGCCAGCAGTGAGGGACGGTTTAATGAAAAACTGTTTTTT CASSEGRFNEKLFF
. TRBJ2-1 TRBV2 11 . TGTGCCAGCAGGTACAACAATGAGCAGTTCTTC CASRYNNEQFF
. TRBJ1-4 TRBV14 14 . TGTACCAGCAGCCAAGATGTCTTTGGTGAAAAACTGTTTTTT CTSSQDVFGEKLFF
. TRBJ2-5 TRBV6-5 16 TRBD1 TGTGCCAGCAGTTACGGGACAGGGGGTTCATTCGAGACCCAGTACTTC CASSYGTGGSFETQYF
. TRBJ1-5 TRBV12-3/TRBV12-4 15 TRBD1 TGTGCCAGCAGTTCCGACCGGGACAGGGGGCAGCCCCAGCATTTT CASSSDRDRGQPQHF
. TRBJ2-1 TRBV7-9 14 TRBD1 TGTGCCAGCAGCATAGAGACAGGGGCGGTTGAGCAGTTCTTC CASSIETGAVEQFF
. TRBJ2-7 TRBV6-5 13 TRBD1 TGTGCCAGCCTCGATTGGGACAGGGACGAGCAGTACTTC CASLDWDRDEQYF
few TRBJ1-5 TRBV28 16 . TGTGCCAGCAGAGGATCTACAGGAGTGAGCAATCAGCCCCAGCATTTT CASRGSTGVSNQPQHF
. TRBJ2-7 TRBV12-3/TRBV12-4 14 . TGTGCCAGCAGTTTTCAGGGGATGGTGTACGAGCAGTACTTC CASSFQGMVYEQYF
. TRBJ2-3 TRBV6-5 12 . TGTGCCAGCAGGGATGGCACAGATACGCAGTATTTT CASRDGTDTQYF
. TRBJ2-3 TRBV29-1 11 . TGCAGCACCCGGGGATCAGATACGCAGTATTTT CSTRGSDTQYF
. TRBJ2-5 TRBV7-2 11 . TGTGCCGGCAGCGCTCAAGAGACCCAGTACTTC CAGSAQETQYF
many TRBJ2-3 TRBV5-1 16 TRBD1 TGCGCCAGCAGCTTAGTAGGACAGGGGGCCCCAGATACGCAGTATTTT CASSLVGQGAPDTQYF
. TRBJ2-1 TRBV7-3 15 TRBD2 TGTGCCAGCAGCCACGGACTAGCGGGAGGACATGAGCAGTTCTTC CASSHGLAGGHEQFF
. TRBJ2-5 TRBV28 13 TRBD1 TGTGCCAGCAGTTCTCAGGGGGCCGGGACCCAGTACTTC CASSSQGAGTQYF
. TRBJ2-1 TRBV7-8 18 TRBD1 TGTGCCAGCAGTCAGACTACAGGGGGCGAAGGTAACAACAATGAACAGTTCTTC CASSQTTGGEGNNNEQFF
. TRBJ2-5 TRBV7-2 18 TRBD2 TGTGCCAGCAGTCTCCGGACTAGCGGGACCCCACACCAAGAGACCCAGTACTTC CASSLRTSGTPHQETQYF
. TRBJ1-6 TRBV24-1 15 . TGTGCCACCAGTGATTCGACAGAAAATAATTCACCCCTCCACTTT CATSDSTENNSPLHF
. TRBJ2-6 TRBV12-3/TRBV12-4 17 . TGTGCCAGCAGTTTAGGGGTCCCAAGCTCTGGGGCCAACGTCCTGACTTTC CASSLGVPSSGANVLTF
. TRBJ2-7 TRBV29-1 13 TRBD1 TGCAGCGACAGGACAGGGGCGCAGAGTGAGCAGTACTTC CSDRTGAQSEQYF
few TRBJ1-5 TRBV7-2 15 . TGTGCCAGCAGCCAAGGCACTAGTGGCAATCAGCCCCAGCATTTT CASSQGTSGNQPQHF
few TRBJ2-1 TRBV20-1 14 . TGCAGTGCCAACCGCCCGGGACAATACAATGAGCAGTTCTTC CSANRPGQYNEQFF
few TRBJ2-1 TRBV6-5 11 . TGTGCCAGCAGTGACAGGAATGAGCAGTTCTTC CASSDRNEQFF
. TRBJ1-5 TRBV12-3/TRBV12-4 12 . TGTGCCAGCAGTTTAGACGCTCGGCCCCAGCATTTT CASSLDARPQHF
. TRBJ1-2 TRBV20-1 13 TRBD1 TGCAGTGCTAGGACAGGGATTAACTATGGCTACACCTTC CSARTGINYGYTF
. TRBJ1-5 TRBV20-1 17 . TGCAGTGCTACCCGGAGCAAAAACACCAATAGCAATCAGCCCCAGCATTTT CSATRSKNTNSNQPQHF
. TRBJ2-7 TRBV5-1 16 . TGCGCCAGCGGCTTGGAAGAGGGGGGTGATAGCTACGAGCAGTACTTC CASGLEEGGDSYEQYF
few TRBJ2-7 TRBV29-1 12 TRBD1 TGCAGCGTTAAAAGGGGACAGTCCGAGCAGTACTTC CSVKRGQSEQYF
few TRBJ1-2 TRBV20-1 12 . TGCAGTGCCTCGGGACTGCCCTATGGCTACACCTTC CSASGLPYGYTF
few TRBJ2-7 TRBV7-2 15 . TGTGCCAGCAGCTACCGGGACGGGAGTTTCTACGAGCAGTACTTC CASSYRDGSFYEQYF
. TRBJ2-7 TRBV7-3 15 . TGTGCCAGCAGCTTGCTAGCGTCTACCTACAATGAGCAGTACTTC CASSLLASTYNEQYF
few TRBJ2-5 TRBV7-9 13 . TGTGCCAGCAGCGGAGCGCCTGGAGAGACCCAGTACTTC CASSGAPGETQYF
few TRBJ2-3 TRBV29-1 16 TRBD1 TGCAGCGTCGAGCCACGTTGGGGGACAGACACAGATACGCAGTATTTT CSVEPRWGTDTDTQYF
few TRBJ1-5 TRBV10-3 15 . TGTGCCATCAGTGAGTCGTGGGATGCAAATCAGCCCCAGCATTTT CAISESWDANQPQHF
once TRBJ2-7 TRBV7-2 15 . TGTGCCAGCAGCTTAGGGTTGAGGCAGAGAGACGAGCAGTACTTC CASSLGLRQRDEQYF
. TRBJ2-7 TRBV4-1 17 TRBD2 TGCGCCAGCAGCCGGCTTGGACTAGCGGGTGTCTCCTACGAGCAGTACTTC CASSRLGLAGVSYEQYF
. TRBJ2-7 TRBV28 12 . TGTGCCAGCAGTTTTCGAGTCGACGAGCAGTACTTC CASSFRVDEQYF
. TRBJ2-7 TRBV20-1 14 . TGCAGTGCTTCCGGCCTCTCCGCGTCCTACGAGCAGTACTTC CSASGLSASYEQYF
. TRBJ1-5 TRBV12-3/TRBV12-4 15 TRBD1 TGTGCCAGCAGCACCCAGGACAGGGTTGGTCAGCCCCAGCATTTT CASSTQDRVGQPQHF
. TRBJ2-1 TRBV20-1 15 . TGCAGTGGGAACCAGAGGGGGGTTAGGGGCAATGAGCAGTTCTTC CSGNQRGVRGNEQFF
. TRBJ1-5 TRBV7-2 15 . TGTGCCAGCAGCTTAGAGTTTGCGAGCAATCAGCCCCAGCATTTT CASSLEFASNQPQHF
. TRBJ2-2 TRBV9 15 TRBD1 TGTGCCAGCAGCGTAAGGACAGGACACACCGGGGAGCTGTTTTTT CASSVRTGHTGELFF
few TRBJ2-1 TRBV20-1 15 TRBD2 TGCAGTGCTAGATTCCCGCGGGAGGGCCGAAATGAGCAGTTCTTC CSARFPREGRNEQFF
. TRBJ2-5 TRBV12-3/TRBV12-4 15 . TGTGCCAGCAGACCTGACACCGAACCGAGAGAGACCCAGTACTTC CASRPDTEPRETQYF
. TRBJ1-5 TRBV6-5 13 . TGTGCCAGCAGTTACGGGGTAAATCAGCCCCAGCATTTT CASSYGVNQPQHF
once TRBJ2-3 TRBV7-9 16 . TGTGCCAGCAGCTCACAGCGGGACACCCTCACAGATACGCAGTATTTT CASSSQRDTLTDTQYF
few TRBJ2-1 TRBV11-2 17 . TGTGCCAGCAGCTTAAGCGAGCGACCGAGCTCCTACAATGAGCAGTTCTTC CASSLSERPSSYNEQFF
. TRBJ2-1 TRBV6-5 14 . TGTGCCAGCAGTCCGACAGTCTCCTACAATGAGCAGTTCTTC CASSPTVSYNEQFF
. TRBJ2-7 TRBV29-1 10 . TGCAGCGTCTGGGAGTACGAGCAGTACTTC CSVWEYEQYF
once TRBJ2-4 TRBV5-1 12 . TGCGCCAGCAGCTTGGAAGCGGGCATTCAGTACTTC CASSLEAGIQYF
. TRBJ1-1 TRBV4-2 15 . TGTGCCAGCAGCCAGCTCGGAGACATGGTACGGGGGGCTTTCTTT CASSQLGDMVRGAFF
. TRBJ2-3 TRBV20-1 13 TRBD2 TGCAGTGCTAGAAGCGGGGGCGGTGATACGCAGTATTTT CSARSGGGDTQYF
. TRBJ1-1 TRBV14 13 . TGTGCCAGCAGCCAACTCATAAACACTGAAGCTTTCTTT CASSQLINTEAFF
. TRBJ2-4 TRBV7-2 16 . TGTGCCAGCAGCTTAGTTACCAGAGCTTCTGAAAACATTCAGTACTTC CASSLVTRASENIQYF
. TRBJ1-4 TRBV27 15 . TGTGCCAGCAGTCCTTCACGAGCAACTAATGAAAAACTGTTTTTT CASSPSRATNEKLFF
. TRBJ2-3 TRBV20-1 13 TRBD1 TGCAGTGCCCCAAGGACAGGGATGGATACGCAGTATTTT CSAPRTGMDTQYF